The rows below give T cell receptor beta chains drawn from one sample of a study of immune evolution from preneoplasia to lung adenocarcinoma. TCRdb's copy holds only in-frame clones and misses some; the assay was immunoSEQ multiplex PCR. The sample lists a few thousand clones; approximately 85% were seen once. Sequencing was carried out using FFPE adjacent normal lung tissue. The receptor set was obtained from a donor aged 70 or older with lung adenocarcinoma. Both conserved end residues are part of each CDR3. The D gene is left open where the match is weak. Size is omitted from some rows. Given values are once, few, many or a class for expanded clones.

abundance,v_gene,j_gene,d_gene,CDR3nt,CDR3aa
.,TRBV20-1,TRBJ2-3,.,TGCAGTGCAAGCACAGATACGCAGTATTTT,CSASTDTQYF
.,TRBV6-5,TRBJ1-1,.,TGTGCCAGCAGGATAACCGGAGCTGGATCGGGTGAAGCTTTCTTT,CASRITGAGSGEAFF
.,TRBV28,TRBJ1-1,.,TGTGCCAGCAGTTTGGGGGTCCCCGGCACTGAAGCTTTCTTT,CASSLGVPGTEAFF
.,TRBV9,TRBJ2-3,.,TGTGCCAGCAGCGATCGACAGGGACTCACAGATACGCAGTATTTT,CASSDRQGLTDTQYF
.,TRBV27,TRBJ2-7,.,TGTGCCAGCAGTTTAACCCCGAACGAGCAGTACTTC,CASSLTPNEQYF
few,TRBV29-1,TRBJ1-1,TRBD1,TGCAGCGTCCCCAACCCAGGGGGTCCTCGAATGAACACTGAAGCTTTCTTT,CSVPNPGGPRMNTEAFF
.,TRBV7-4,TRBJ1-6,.,TGTGCCAGCAGCTTAATACTTGGGAGGGGGTCACCCCTCCACTTT,CASSLILGRGSPLHF
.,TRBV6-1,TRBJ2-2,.,TGTGCCAGCAGAGGCCGGGAGACCGGGGAGCTGTTTTTT,CASRGRETGELFF
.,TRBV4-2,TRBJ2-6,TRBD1,TGTGCCAGCAGCCAAGAAGGGACAGGGGTTATCTTTGGGGCCAACGTCCTGACTTTC,CASSQEGTGVIFGANVLTF
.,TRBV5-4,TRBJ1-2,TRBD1,TGTGCCAGCAGCACGAACAGGGGGCATGTTGAGGGCTACACCTTC,CASSTNRGHVEGYTF
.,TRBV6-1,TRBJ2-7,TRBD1,TGTGCCAGCAGTGAAGCGGGGACAGGGGGCCACGAGCAGTACTTC,CASSEAGTGGHEQYF
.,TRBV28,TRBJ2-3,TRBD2,TGTGCCAGCAGCCCCTCGGATAGCGGGAGGGATACGCAGTATTTT,CASSPSDSGRDTQYF
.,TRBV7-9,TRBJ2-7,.,TGTGCCAGCAGCTTATACCCTAGCGGTGGGGGCGACGAGCAGTACTTC,CASSLYPSGGGDEQYF
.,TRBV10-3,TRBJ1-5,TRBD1,TGTGCCATCAGTGTTACAGGGGGAAATCAGCTCCAGCATTTT,CAISVTGGNQLQHF
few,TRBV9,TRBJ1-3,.,TGTGCCAGCAGCTTCCCTGAGGGGGGGGCATCTGGAAACACCATATATTTT,CASSFPEGGASGNTIYF
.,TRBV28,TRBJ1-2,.,TGTGCCAGCAGTTTCCCACAGTTCCCTGGGTACAGCTTC,CASSFPQFPGYSF
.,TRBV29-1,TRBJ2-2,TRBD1,TGCAGCGCCATACCGGGACAGGGAAACACCAGGGAGCTGTTTTTT,CSAIPGQGNTRELFF
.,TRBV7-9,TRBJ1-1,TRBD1,TGTGCCAGCAGCTTATTTGGGACAGGGGCTTTCTTT,CASSLFGTGAFF
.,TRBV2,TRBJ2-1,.,TGTGCCAGCGGGAAATTAAGCTCCTACAATGAGCAGTTCTTC,CASGKLSSYNEQFF
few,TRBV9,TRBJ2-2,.,TGTGCCAGCAGCGTAAGGGAGGTGGGATCCGGGGAGCTGTTTTTT,CASSVREVGSGELFF
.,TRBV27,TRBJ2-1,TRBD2,TGTGCCAGCACCCGGGGGGAGCAGCAGTTCTTC,CASTRGEQQFF
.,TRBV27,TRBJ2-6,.,TGTGCCAGCAGTTTCCAGGGCACTCGTGGGGCCAACGTCCTGACTTTC,CASSFQGTRGANVLTF
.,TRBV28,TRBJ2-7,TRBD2,TGTGCCACCACCACCGCTAGCGGGGGATACTACGAGCAGTACTTC,CATTTASGGYYEQYF
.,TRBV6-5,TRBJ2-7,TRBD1,TGTGCCAGCAGTGCCCGGGACAGGGGTGGCGAGCAGTACTTC,CASSARDRGGEQYF
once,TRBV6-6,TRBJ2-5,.,TGTGCCAGCAGTTACGACCAAGAGACCCAGTACTTC,CASSYDQETQYF
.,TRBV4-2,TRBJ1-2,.,TGTGCCAGCAGCCAAAAATGGGCGGATGGCTACACCTTC,CASSQKWADGYTF